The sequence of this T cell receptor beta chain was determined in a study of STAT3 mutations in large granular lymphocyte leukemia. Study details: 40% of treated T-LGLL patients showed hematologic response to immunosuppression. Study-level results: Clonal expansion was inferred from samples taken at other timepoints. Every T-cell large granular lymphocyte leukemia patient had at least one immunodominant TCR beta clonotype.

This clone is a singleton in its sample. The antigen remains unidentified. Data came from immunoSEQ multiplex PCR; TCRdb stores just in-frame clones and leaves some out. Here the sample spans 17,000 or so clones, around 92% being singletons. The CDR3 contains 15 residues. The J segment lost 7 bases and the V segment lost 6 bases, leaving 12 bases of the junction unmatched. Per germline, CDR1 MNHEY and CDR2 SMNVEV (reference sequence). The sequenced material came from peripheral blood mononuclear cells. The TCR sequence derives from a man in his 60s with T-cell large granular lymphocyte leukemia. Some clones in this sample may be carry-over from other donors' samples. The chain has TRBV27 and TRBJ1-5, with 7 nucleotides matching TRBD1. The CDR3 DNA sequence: TGTGCCAGCAGCCCCTTACGGACAGGTGGACAGCCCCAGCATTTT. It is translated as CASSPLRTGGQPQHF.